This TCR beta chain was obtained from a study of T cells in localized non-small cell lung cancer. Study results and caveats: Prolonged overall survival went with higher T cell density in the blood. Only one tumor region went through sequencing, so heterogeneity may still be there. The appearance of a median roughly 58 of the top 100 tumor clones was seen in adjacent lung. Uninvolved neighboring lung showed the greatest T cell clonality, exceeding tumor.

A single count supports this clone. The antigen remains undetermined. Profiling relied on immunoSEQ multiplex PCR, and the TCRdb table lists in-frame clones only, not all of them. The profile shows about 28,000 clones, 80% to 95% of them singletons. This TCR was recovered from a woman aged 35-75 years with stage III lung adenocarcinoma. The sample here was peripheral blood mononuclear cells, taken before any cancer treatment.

This chain's CDR3 is CASSQATSGRVNEQFF. The CDR3 coding sequence is TGTGCCAGCAGCCAGGCCACTAGCGGGAGGGTCAATGAGCAGTTCTTC. V usage is TRBV5-4 and J usage is TRBJ2-1; 13 nucleotides line up with TRBD2. The CDR3 runs to 16 residues. CDR1 SGHNT and CDR2 YYREEE come from the germline V gene (reference sequence). Losses at the gene ends were 4 bases for V and 6 bases for J; bases not matched to a gene: 7.